One and the same sample provided the 32 T cell receptor beta chains below, sequenced in a study of response to subunit inactivated influenza vaccine (dated by TCRdb to about 2018). Receptor amplification or capture employed RT-PCR. The sequencing machine was an Illumina HiSeq 2500. The public reads were quality trimmed at Q25 with fastp and then assembled into clones with MiXCR by TCRdb, keeping productive beta chains. All rows with the same CDR3 protein become a single entry with the most common DNA and genes. The sample table lists roughly 650,000 distinct CDR3 sequences, around 16% of them with a count of one. In total, the top ten clones hold around a tenth of the sample. The sequenced sample was PBMCs from blood, obtained less than 13 days after vaccination. All receptors come from a man aged 45 to 65 who received an inactivated influenza vaccine. Donor details come from another sample of the same person, matched by shared clones.

This clonotype has more than one count but fewer than ten. J is TRBJ1-6 and V is TRBV7-8; tentatively, D is TRBD1 (5 bases). V lost 4 bases, J lost 6 bases, and 13 bases lay in between. The germline V gene encodes CDR1 SGHVS and CDR2 FQNEAQ. The CDR3 loop spans 15 amino acids. The CDR3 here is CASSSGPGPNSPLHF. The CDR3 coding sequence is TGTGCCAGCAGCTCAGGACCGGGACCTAATTCACCCCTCCACTTT.

V usage is TRBV12-3 or TRBV12-4 and J usage is TRBJ2-1, with D perhaps matching TRBD1 (6 bases). The CDR3 totals 13 residues. Trimming removed 4 bases at V and 5 bases at J, with 9 bases between. The CDR3 protein is CASSWTENNEQFF. The CDR3 nucleotides are TGTGCCAGCAGTTGGACAGAAAACAATGAGCAGTTCTTC.

The chain has TRBV29-1 and TRBJ2-7; TRBD1 is a possible D gene (5 bases). This CDR3 is built from 11 residues. Germline V CDR1 and CDR2: SQVTM, ANQGSEA. V was pared by 7 bases and J by 10 bases, with 17 bases between. The CDR3 DNA is TGCAGCGCCGAGTGGGGCTCGGCTCAGTACTTC. Translation gives CSAEWGSAQYF.

This clonotype was counted only a few times. This sequence joins TRBV15 and TRBJ1-5; D is ambiguous. Germline CDR1 and CDR2: LNHNV and YYDKDF (reference sequence). This CDR3 has 15 amino acids. V was clipped by 6 bases and J by 2 bases, with 14 bases between them. In nucleotides, the CDR3 is TGTGCCACCAGTTTGACTCTTCCCGGCAATCAGCCCCAGCATTTT. This gives the protein CATSLTLPGNQPQHF.

This chain connects TRBV12-3 or TRBV12-4 to TRBJ2-1; 11 bases map to TRBD2. This CDR3 comprises 15 residues. The junction had 8 bases not matched to a gene; V was cut back by 6 bases and J by 7 bases. The CDR3: CASSYSGGALNEQFF. CDR3 nucleotides: TGTGCCAGCAGCTATAGCGGGGGGGCGTTGAATGAGCAGTTCTTC.

This clonotype has only a few counts. The chain couples TRBV29-1 to TRBJ2-5; possibly TRBD1 for D (7 bases). CDR1 SQVTM and CDR2 ANQGSEA come from the germline V gene. The CDR3 runs 13 residues. V lost 4 bases and J 4 bases, leaving 13 bases between the germline ends. This CDR3 is CSVVGQGGETQYF. As DNA, the CDR3 is TGCAGCGTTGTGGGGCAGGGGGGAGAGACCCAGTACTTC.

This clonotype was counted a few times. The chain carries TRBV2 and TRBJ2-2, with 7 bases aligning to TRBD2. The CDR3 length is 16 residues. V shed 6 bases and J 5 bases; nucleotides not matched to a gene: 12. Germline V CDR1 and CDR2: SNHLY, FYNNEI. The CDR3 region is CASSPGEGRRTGELFF. The CDR3 DNA follows: TGTGCCAGCAGCCCTGGGGAGGGAAGGCGAACCGGGGAGCTGTTTTTT.

The sample holds many counts of this clonotype. As the CDR3 is not closed by the conserved phenylalanine or tryptophan, this likely results from a read error. It is unclear where the CDR3 begins or ends on the DNA, so no DNA is shown, and the CDR3 is as TCRdb lists it. This chain's CDR3 is CATKTGPKWQL. This chain links TRBV15 with TRBJ2-5. Germline lookup yields CDR1 LNHNV and CDR2 YYDKDF (reference sequence). The length of the CDR3 is 11 amino acids, counting both ends.

The sample holds many counts of this clonotype. The chain uses TRBV7-9 and TRBJ1-1; D is undetermined. The CDR3 sequence is 11 residues long. Germline-derived CDR1 and CDR2 are SEHNR and FQNEAQ (reference sequence). Trimming took off 2 bases at V and 3 bases at J, with 1 base between the two ends. CDR3 sequence: CASSLYTEAFF. CDR3 DNA: TGTGCCAGCAGCTTATACACTGAAGCTTTCTTT.

This clonotype has more than one count but fewer than ten. The chain has TRBV6-1 and TRBJ1-2; D remains unclear. V lost 6 bases, J lost 8 bases, and 16 bases lay in between. The CDR3 is made up of 13 amino acids. CDR1 and CDR2 (germline): MNHNS, SASEGT. The CDR3 sequence: CASRIDLDGGYTF. For the CDR3, the DNA is TGTGCCAGCAGGATAGACCTCGATGGGGGCTACACCTTC.

The genes are TRBV5-1 and TRBJ2-3; no clear D. Per germline, CDR1 SGHRS and CDR2 YFSETQ. The V end was cut by 0 bases, the J end by 7 bases, with 15 bases between. The CDR3 has 15 amino acids. The CDR3 nucleotides read TGCGCCAGCAGCTTGGTAGGCGGTCCTTCGTATACGCAGTATTTT. This sequence encodes CASSLVGGPSYTQYF.

Ten or more counts support this clonotype. The rearrangement uses TRBV15 and TRBJ1-5; TRBD1 might be the D (6 bases). Germline V gives CDR1 LNHNV, CDR2 YYDKDF (reference sequence). V lost 3 bases and J 1 base, leaving 10 bases between the germline ends. The CDR3 loop spans 15 amino acids. CDR3 protein: CATSRDGQSNQPQHF. The CDR3 DNA follows: TGTGCCACCAGCAGGGATGGACAGAGCAATCAGCCCCAGCATTTT.

Ten or more counts support this clonotype. The chain uses TRBV4-3 and TRBJ2-3, with a tentative D call TRBD1 (6 bases). V shed 3 bases and J shed 0 bases, with 13 bases lying between them. Germline values: CDR1 LGHNA, CDR2 YSLEER. The CDR3 length is 16 residues. The CDR3 DNA reads TGCGCCAGCAGCCAGAAAACTAGGGGGAGCACAGATACGCAGTATTTT. Protein: CASSQKTRGSTDTQYF.

The chain links TRBV10-3 to TRBJ1-1; no clear D. The ends were cut back, 2 bases at V and 9 bases at J, with 16 bases in the middle. The CDR3 covers 14 residues. Germline lookup yields CDR1 ENHRY and CDR2 SYGVKD. The CDR3 sequence is CAISEPSRQAKAFF. The CDR3 DNA reads TGTGCCATCAGTGAGCCAAGTCGCCAGGCTAAAGCTTTCTTT.

This clonotype was seen many times. The rearrangement uses TRBV29-1 and TRBJ2-7; TRBD2 aligns across 15 bases. The J segment lost 4 bases and the V segment lost 7 bases, leaving 8 bases of the junction unmatched. The CDR3 has 15 amino acids. Germline assignment: CDR1 SQVTM and CDR2 ANQGSEA. The CDR3, as DNA: TGCAGCGCCGCGGGACTAGCGGGAGGTGGGTACGAGCAGTACTTC. Residues: CSAAGLAGGGYEQYF.

V usage is TRBV27 and J usage is TRBJ2-5, with TRBD1 matching over 9 bases. J was trimmed by 4 bases and V by 6 bases; bases with no gene match: 18. The CDR3 loop spans 18 amino acids. The germline gives CDR1 MNHEY, CDR2 SMNVEV (reference sequence). The CDR3 coding sequence is TGTGCCAGCAGCTGGCGTTACAAGCTGGGACAGGGCATAGAGACCCAGTACTTC. Translation gives CASSWRYKLGQGIETQYF.

This clonotype has a handful of counts. The J gene is TRBJ2-1, the V gene TRBV14; D is perhaps TRBD2 (5 bases). The V end was cut by 4 bases, the J end by 9 bases, with 16 bases between. The CDR3 extends over 14 amino acids. Germline values: CDR1 SGHDN, CDR2 FVKESK. CDR3 nucleotides: TGTGCCAGCAGCCCCGGGATCCCAACGGGTGAGCAGTTCTTC. Its translation: CASSPGIPTGEQFF.

The gene calls are TRBV7-2 and TRBJ2-1; D is tentatively TRBD1 or TRBD2 (5 bases each). There are 13 residues in the CDR3. Trimming pared 3 bases from V and 9 bases from J, leaving 12 bases between. Germline CDR1 SGHTA, CDR2 FQGNSA. The DNA of the CDR3 is TGTGCCAGCAGCTTTGAGGGGCGCACTGAGCAGTTCTTC. Translation: CASSFEGRTEQFF.

The rearrangement joins TRBV3-1 to TRBJ2-7, with a tentative D call TRBD2 (6 bases). Germline CDR1 is LGHDT and CDR2 is YNNKEL (reference sequence). V shed 4 bases and J shed 3 bases, with 16 bases lying between them. This CDR3 region has 15 residues. CDR3 protein: CASSLSDGGYYEQYF. The CDR3 DNA is TGTGCCAGCAGCCTATCGGATGGGGGGTACTACGAGCAGTACTTC.

This clonotype occurred a few times. The chain joins TRBV7-2 to TRBJ2-2; 7 positions match TRBD2. The CDR3 runs to 17 residues. Germline loops: CDR1 SGHTA, CDR2 FQGNSA. Trimming took 6 bases from V and 0 from J; bases not matched to a gene: 10. The CDR3 DNA sequence: TGTGCCAGCAGTCCCATAGCGGGCTCCGCGAACACCGGGGAGCTGTTTTTT. This gives the protein CASSPIAGSANTGELFF.

This clonotype was observed a handful of times. This sequence joins TRBV5-6 and TRBJ1-5; D remains ambiguous. V lost 1 base and J lost 2, with 7 bases in between. CDR3 length: 14 amino acids. The V gene's germline CDR1 is SGHDT and CDR2 YYEEEE. CDR3 bases: TGTGCCAGCAGCTTGAGGGCTGGCAATCAGCCCCAGCATTTT. As protein: CASSLRAGNQPQHF.

V and J are TRBV18 and TRBJ2-1; 8 bases are a match to TRBD1. This CDR3 has 15 amino acids. Germline loops: CDR1 KGHSH, CDR2 LQKENI. Trimming took 8 bases from V and 2 from J; bases not matched to a gene: 8. The CDR3 protein is CASVTGGAAYNEQFF. CDR3 nucleotide sequence: TGTGCCAGCGTCACAGGGGGAGCGGCCTACAATGAGCAGTTCTTC.

This clonotype was observed many times. The chain uses TRBV5-1 and TRBJ2-1; D may correspond to TRBD1 or TRBD2 (5 bases each). The CDR3 consists of 16 residues. Trimming cost V 4 bases and J 0 bases, with 14 bases left between them. Germline values: CDR1 SGHRS, CDR2 YFSETQ. The CDR3 here is CASSQGPISSYNEQFF. CDR3 bases: TGCGCCAGCAGCCAGGGACCTATAAGCTCCTACAATGAGCAGTTCTTC. The full variable domain, completed using reference TRBV5-1 and TRBJ2-1, is KAGVTQTPRYLIKTRGQQVTLSCSPISGHRSVSWYQQTPGQGLQFLFEYFSETQRNKGNFPGRFSGRQFSNSRSEMNVSTLELGDSALYLCASSQGPISSYNEQFFGPGTRLTVL.

Comments on this clonotype: The junction departs from the called germline gene at one end, perhaps through a read error. This chain links TRBV20-1 with TRBJ1-4; D remains unclear. This CDR3 comprises 16 residues. CDR1 is DFQATT and CDR2 is SNEGSKA in the germline V gene (reference sequence). The CDR3, as DNA: TGCAGTGCTAGAGATCACGGTGGCAGATACAATGAAAAACTGATTTTT. Protein product: CSARDHGGRYNEKLIF.

Only a few counts were recorded for this clonotype. V is TRBV11-2 and J is TRBJ2-7; D uncertain. The germline V and J ends were trimmed by 5 bases and 7 bases, with 15 bases remaining between them. Looked up from germline, CDR1 is SGHAT and CDR2 is FQNNGV. This CDR3 contains 13 residues. In nucleotides, the CDR3 is TGTGCCAGCAGCAAAGACTTACTCCTTGAGCAGTACTTC. It specifies CASSKDLLLEQYF.

This clonotype was seen once. The chain uses TRBV2 and TRBJ1-4; D remains unclear. The CDR3 consists of 14 residues. Germline-derived CDR1 and CDR2 are SNHLY and FYNNEI. V was pared by 5 bases and J by 8 bases, with 15 bases between. Here the CDR3 reads CASSPGRGGEKLFF. CDR3 DNA: TGTGCCAGCAGTCCCGGACGGGGAGGGGAAAAACTGTTTTTT. Full variable domain (rest looked up from reference TRBV2 and TRBJ1-4): EPEVTQTPSHQVTQMGQEVILRCVPISNHLYFYWYRQILGQKVEFLVSFYNNEISEKSEIFDDQFSVERPDGSNFTLKIRSTKLEDSAMYFCASSPGRGGEKLFFGSGTQLSVL.

This clonotype was seen many times. This sequence joins TRBV11-1 and TRBJ2-1; 10 bases align to TRBD2. The V gene's germline CDR1 is SGHAT and CDR2 FQDESV (reference sequence). The CDR3 runs 18 residues. The J segment lost 0 bases and the V segment lost 1 base, leaving 6 bases of the junction unmatched. The CDR3 sequence: CASSLDSLAGSSYNEQFF. As DNA, the CDR3 is TGTGCCAGCAGCTTAGATTCACTAGCGGGGAGCTCCTACAATGAGCAGTTCTTC. Drawing the rest from reference TRBV11-1 and TRBJ2-1, the complete variable domain is EAEVAQSPRYKITEKSQAVAFWCDPISGHATLYWYRQILGQGPELLVQFQDESVVDDSQLPKDRFSAERLKGVDSTLKIQPAELGDSAMYLCASSLDSLAGSSYNEQFFGPGTRLTVL.

This chain links TRBV28 with TRBJ2-1; TRBD2 agrees at 11 bases. Trimming cost V 2 bases and J 9 bases; bases outside gene matches: 0. The CDR3 consists of 13 residues. The germline gives CDR1 MDHEN, CDR2 SYDVKM. Here the CDR3 reads CASSLLAGGEQFF. CDR3 in DNA: TGTGCCAGCAGTTTACTAGCGGGAGGTGAGCAGTTCTTC.

This clonotype was found a few times. CDR3: CASSLTSGVYTGELFF. CDR3 sequence (DNA): TGTGCCAGCAGCCTGACTAGCGGCGTGTACACCGGGGAGCTGTTTTTT. The chain combines TRBV11-3 with TRBJ2-2; 9 bases line up with TRBD2. J lost 3 bases, V lost 5 bases, and 7 bases had no gene match. The CDR3 covers 16 residues. CDR1 is SGHNT, CDR2 YENEEA, per germline. The whole variable domain, remainder taken from reference TRBV11-3 and TRBJ2-2, is EAGVVQSPRYKIIEKKQPVAFWCNPISGHNTLYWYLQNLGQGPELLIRYENEEAVDDSQLPKDRFSAERLKGVDSTLKIQPAELGDSAVYLCASSLTSGVYTGELFFGEGSRLTVL.

The J gene is TRBJ2-1, the V gene TRBV6-2 or TRBV6-3; 10 positions match TRBD2. Looked up from germline, CDR1 is MNHEY and CDR2 is SVGEGT. J was trimmed by 1 base and V by 6 bases; bases with no gene match: 6. CDR3 length: 16 residues. The DNA for the CDR3 is TGTGCCAGCAGAAAGCGGGGGGGTCTTTCCTACAATGAGCAGTTCTTC. Translated, it gives CASRKRGGLSYNEQFF.

Only a few counts were recorded for this clonotype. The chain couples TRBV2 to TRBJ2-7; weak D call: TRBD1 (6 bases). Germline V gene sequence: CDR1 SNHLY, CDR2 FYNNEI. The CDR3 covers 12 residues. The V end was cut by 8 bases, the J end by 3 bases, with 11 bases between. This CDR3 is CASRDNNYEQYF. The DNA of the CDR3 is TGTGCCAGCCGGGACAATAACTACGAGCAGTACTTC. The full variable domain, rest sourced from reference TRBV2 and TRBJ2-7, is EPEVTQTPSHQVTQMGQEVILRCVPISNHLYFYWYRQILGQKVEFLVSFYNNEISEKSEIFDDQFSVERPDGSNFTLKIRSTKLEDSAMYFCASRDNNYEQYFGPGTRLTVT.

The chain couples TRBV4-3 to TRBJ2-3, with 10 bases fitting TRBD2. The junction had 5 bases not matched to a gene; V was cut back by 2 bases and J by 9 bases. Per the germline V gene, CDR1 is LGHNA and CDR2 is YSLEER. The CDR3 covers 14 residues. CDR3 in amino acids: CASSQFLAGGTQYF. Written as DNA, the CDR3 is TGCGCCAGCAGCCAATTTTTAGCGGGAGGCACGCAGTATTTT.